A single sample is the source of the 9 T cell receptor beta chains below, sequenced in a study of cytotoxic CD8 clonotypes in ibrutinib-treated CLL. This table comes from immunoSEQ multiplex PCR, and its TCRdb copy is limited to in-frame clones, with some not included. The sample comprises about 130,000 clones, 75% to 80% of which are singletons, and 5.1% rests with the top ten. Sequenced here: PBMCs, sampled after 24 months of ibrutinib treatment. Receptors were obtained from a human donor with chronic lymphocytic leukemia.

The CDR3 spells CASSSQGRSGYTF. In nucleotides, the CDR3 is TGTGCCAGCAGTTCACAGGGAAGGTCCGGCTACACCTTC. This sequence joins TRBV27 and TRBJ1-2; tentative D call: TRBD1 (6 bases). CDR3 length: 13 amino acids. The ends were cut back, 4 bases at V and 8 bases at J, with 14 bases in the middle. Germline CDR1 reads MNHEY; CDR2 reads SMNVEV (reference sequence).

V usage is TRBV19 and J usage is TRBJ2-6; TRBD1 or TRBD2 may be the D gene (6 bases each). Germline V lookup: CDR1 LNHDA, CDR2 SQIVND (reference sequence). This CDR3 is 18 amino acids long. The V end was cut by 2 bases, the J end by 3 bases, with 17 bases between. CDR3 sequence (DNA): TGTGCCAGTAGTATAAGGAGGGGGGACCTTAGTGGGGCCAACGTCCTGACTTTC. This gives the protein CASSIRRGDLSGANVLTF.

The genes are TRBV4-2 and TRBJ2-5; a possible D gene is TRBD1 (5 bases). The CDR3 is 17 amino acids. V was cut by 0 bases and J by 5 bases, with 19 bases left in between. CDR1 and CDR2 from the germline V gene are LGHNA and YNFKEQ. CDR3 sequence: CASSQDPLPRSGETQYF. CDR3 nucleotides: TGTGCCAGCAGCCAAGATCCTTTGCCCCGTTCAGGGGAGACCCAGTACTTC.

The chain couples TRBV7-3 to TRBJ2-1; D possibly uses TRBD1 or TRBD2 (5 bases each). There are 14 residues in the CDR3. Germline V gene lookup returns CDR1 SGHTA and CDR2 FQGTGA. With 6 bases removed from V and 6 bases from J, the gap between germline ends came to 15 bases. DNA for the CDR3: TGTGCCAGCAGTGTCCGGGGCGGACCCAATGAGCAGTTCTTC. It yields the protein CASSVRGGPNEQFF.

The chain carries TRBV15 and TRBJ2-7, with 10 bases fitting TRBD1. The CDR3 totals 14 residues. Germline CDR1 LNHNV, CDR2 YYDKDF (reference sequence). Losses at the gene ends were 1 base for V and 7 bases for J; bases not matched to a gene: 4. Written as DNA, the CDR3 is TGTGCCACCAGCAGAGGACAGGGGGCAGGGGAGCAGTACTTC. It specifies CATSRGQGAGEQYF.

This chain connects TRBV7-9 to TRBJ2-7, with 7 bases that match TRBD2. The CDR3 extends over 14 amino acids. Germline CDR1 reads SEHNR; CDR2 reads FQNEAQ (reference sequence). V trimming: 5 bases; J trimming: 6 bases; junction bases outside the gene matches: 10. The CDR3 DNA follows: TGTGCCAGCAGCCATACGACCCCGGGGGGCGAGCAGTACTTC. This codes for CASSHTTPGGEQYF.

The rearrangement links TRBV18 to TRBJ1-5; D perhaps matches TRBD1 (5 bases). V dropped 4 bases and J dropped 6 bases, with 16 bases sitting between them. There are 15 residues in the CDR3. CDR1 and CDR2 from the germline V gene are KGHSH and LQKENI. This CDR3 is CASSQTGVRGQPQHF. CDR3 bases: TGTGCCAGCTCACAAACAGGAGTGCGAGGTCAGCCCCAGCATTTT.

The chain carries TRBV6-6 and TRBJ1-3; weak D call: TRBD1 (6 bases). V was pared by 2 bases and J by 4 bases, with 12 bases between. This CDR3 region has 15 residues. CDR1 and CDR2 (germline): MNHNY, SVGAGI (reference sequence). Here the CDR3 DNA reads TGTGCCAGCAGTTACCTGGGGGCGGGCGGAAACACCATATATTTT. It is translated as CASSYLGAGGNTIYF.

J is TRBJ2-7 and V is TRBV27; 11 bases map to TRBD1. CDR1 is MNHEY, CDR2 SMNVEV, per germline (reference sequence). The CDR3 length is 15 residues. The V and J ends lost 2 bases and 5 bases, in that order; junction bases with no gene match: 5. The CDR3 DNA reads TGTGCCAGCAGTTTAGGACAGGGGGCGTTCAACGAGCAGTACTTC. It translates to CASSLGQGAFNEQYF.